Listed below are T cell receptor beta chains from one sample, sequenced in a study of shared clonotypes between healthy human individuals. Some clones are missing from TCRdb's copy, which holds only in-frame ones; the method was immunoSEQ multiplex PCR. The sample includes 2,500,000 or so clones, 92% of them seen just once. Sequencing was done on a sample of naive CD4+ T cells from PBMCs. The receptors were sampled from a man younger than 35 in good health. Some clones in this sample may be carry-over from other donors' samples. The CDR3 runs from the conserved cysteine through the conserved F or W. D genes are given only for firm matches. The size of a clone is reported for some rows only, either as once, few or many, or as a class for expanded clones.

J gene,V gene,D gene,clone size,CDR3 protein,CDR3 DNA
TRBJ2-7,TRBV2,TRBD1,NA,CASSSGTVYEQYF,TGTGCCAGCAGCTCCGGGACAGTCTACGAGCAGTACTTC
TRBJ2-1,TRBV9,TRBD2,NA,CASSVSSGRAGNEQFF,TGTGCCAGCAGCGTGTCCAGCGGGAGGGCCGGTAATGAGCAGTTCTTC
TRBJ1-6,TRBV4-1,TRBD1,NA,CASSQGQGTNSPLHF,TGCGCCAGCAGCCAGGGACAGGGGACGAATTCACCCCTCCACTTT
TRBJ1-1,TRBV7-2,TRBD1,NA,CASSPERGLEAFF,TGTGCCAGCAGCCCAGAAAGGGGGCTTGAAGCTTTCTTT
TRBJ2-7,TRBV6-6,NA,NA,CASREHEQYF,TGTGCCTCTAGGGAGCACGAGCAGTACTTC
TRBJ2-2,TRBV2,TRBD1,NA,CASSAPGTDNTGELFF,TGTGCCAGCAGTGCCCCCGGGACAGATAACACCGGGGAGCTGTTTTTT
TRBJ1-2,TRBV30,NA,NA,CAWSRTGYGYTF,TGTGCCTGGAGCCGGACTGGGTATGGCTACACCTTC
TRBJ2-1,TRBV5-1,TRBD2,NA,CASSLSRSRTGRADYNEQFF,TGCGCCAGCAGCTTATCCCGATCCCGAACGGGGAGGGCCGACTACAATGAGCAGTTCTTC
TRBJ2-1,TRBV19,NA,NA,CASSSAGSYNEQFF,TGTGCCAGTAGTTCGGCAGGCTCCTACAATGAGCAGTTCTTC
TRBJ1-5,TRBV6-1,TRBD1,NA,CASSEDRAQPQHF,TGTGCCAGCTCCGAAGACAGGGCCCAGCCCCAGCATTTT
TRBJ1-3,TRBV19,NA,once,CASRSRALGIPTGNTIYF,TGTGCCAGTAGGTCCAGGGCTCTTGGTATCCCTACTGGAAACACCATATATTTT
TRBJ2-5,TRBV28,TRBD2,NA,CASSAPGLVVETQYF,TGTGCCAGCAGTGCACCGGGACTAGTGGTAGAGACCCAGTACTTC
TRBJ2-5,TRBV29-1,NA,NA,CSVDGPETQYF,TGCAGCGTTGACGGGCCAGAGACCCAGTACTTC
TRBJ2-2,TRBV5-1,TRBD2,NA,CASMYLTSSTGELFF,TGCGCCAGCATGTACTTGACTAGCTCCACCGGGGAGCTGTTTTTT
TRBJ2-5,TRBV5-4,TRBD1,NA,CASSLGTGGRETQYF,TGTGCCAGCAGCTTGGGGACAGGGGGCCGTGAGACCCAGTACTTC
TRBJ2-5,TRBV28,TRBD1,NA,CASGGTGASETQYF,TGTGCCAGCGGCGGGACAGGGGCGTCGGAGACCCAGTACTTC
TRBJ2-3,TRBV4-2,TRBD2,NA,CASSQVAGGMTDTQYF,TGTGCCAGCAGCCAAGTAGCGGGAGGGATGACAGATACGCAGTATTTT
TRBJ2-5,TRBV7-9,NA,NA,CASSLEVFSETQYF,TGTGCCAGCAGCTTAGAAGTATTTAGCGAGACCCAGTACTTC